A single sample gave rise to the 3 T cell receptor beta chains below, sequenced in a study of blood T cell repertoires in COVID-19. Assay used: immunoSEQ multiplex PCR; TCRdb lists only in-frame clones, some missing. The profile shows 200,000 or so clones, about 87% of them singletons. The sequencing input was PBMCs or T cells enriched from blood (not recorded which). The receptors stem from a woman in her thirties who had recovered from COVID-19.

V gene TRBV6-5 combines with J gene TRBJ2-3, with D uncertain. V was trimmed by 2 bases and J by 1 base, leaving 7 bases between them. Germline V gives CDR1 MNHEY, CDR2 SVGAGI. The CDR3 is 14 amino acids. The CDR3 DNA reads TGTGCCAGCAGTTACCTTGCGGGCACAGATACGCAGTATTTT. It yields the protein CASSYLAGTDTQYF.

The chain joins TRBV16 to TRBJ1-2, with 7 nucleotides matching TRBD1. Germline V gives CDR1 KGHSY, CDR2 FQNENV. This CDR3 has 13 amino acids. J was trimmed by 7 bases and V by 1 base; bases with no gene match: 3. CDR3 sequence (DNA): TGTGCCAGCAGCCAATGGGACAGTCTTGGCTACACCTTC. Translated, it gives CASSQWDSLGYTF.

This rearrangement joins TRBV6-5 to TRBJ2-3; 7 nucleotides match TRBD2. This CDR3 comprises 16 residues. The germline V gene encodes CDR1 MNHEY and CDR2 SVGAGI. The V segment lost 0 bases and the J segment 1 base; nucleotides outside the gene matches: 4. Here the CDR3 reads CASSYSSGDRTDTQYF. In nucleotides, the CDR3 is TGTGCCAGCAGTTACTCGAGCGGGGACCGCACAGATACGCAGTATTTT.